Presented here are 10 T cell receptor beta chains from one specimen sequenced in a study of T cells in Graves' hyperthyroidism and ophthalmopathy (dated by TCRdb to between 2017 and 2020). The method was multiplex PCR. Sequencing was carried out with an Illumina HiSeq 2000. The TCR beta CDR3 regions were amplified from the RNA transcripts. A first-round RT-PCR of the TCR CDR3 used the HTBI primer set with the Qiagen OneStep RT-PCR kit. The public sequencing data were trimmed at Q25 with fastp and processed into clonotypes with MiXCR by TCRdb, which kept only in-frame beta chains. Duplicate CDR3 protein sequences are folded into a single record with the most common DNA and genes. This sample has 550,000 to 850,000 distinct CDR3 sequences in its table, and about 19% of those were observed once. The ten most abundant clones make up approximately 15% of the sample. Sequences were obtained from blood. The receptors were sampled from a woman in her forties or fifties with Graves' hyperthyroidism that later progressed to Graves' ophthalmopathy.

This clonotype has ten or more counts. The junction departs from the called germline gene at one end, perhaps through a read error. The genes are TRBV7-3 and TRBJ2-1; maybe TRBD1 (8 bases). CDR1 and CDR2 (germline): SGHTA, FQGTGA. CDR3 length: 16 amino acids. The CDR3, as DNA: TGTGCCAGCAGCCATACAGGGGGGGACCTTTACAGTGAGCAGTTCTTC. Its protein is CASSHTGGDLYSEQFF.

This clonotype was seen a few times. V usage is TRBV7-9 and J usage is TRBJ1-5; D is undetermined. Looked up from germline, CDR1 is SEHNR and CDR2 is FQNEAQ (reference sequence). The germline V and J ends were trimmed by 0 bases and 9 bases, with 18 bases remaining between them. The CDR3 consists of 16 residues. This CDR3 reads CASSLAPRWPEGPQHF. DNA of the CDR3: TGTGCCAGCAGCTTAGCGCCTCGGTGGCCAGAGGGGCCCCAGCATTTT.

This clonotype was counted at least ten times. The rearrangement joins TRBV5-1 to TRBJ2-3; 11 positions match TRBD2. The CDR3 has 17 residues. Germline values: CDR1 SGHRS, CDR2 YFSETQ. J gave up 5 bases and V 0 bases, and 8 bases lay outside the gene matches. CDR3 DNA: TGCGCCAGCAGCTTGGCCCCTAGCGGGGGGCGTGTAGATACGCAGTATTTT. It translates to CASSLAPSGGRVDTQYF.

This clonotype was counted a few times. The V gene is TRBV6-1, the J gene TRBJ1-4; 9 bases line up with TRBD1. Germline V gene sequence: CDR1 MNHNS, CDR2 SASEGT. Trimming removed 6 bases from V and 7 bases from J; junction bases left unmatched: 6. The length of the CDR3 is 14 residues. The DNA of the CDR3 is TGTGCCAGCAGCGGACAGGGGAAAGGTGAAAAACTGTTTTTT. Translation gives CASSGQGKGEKLFF.

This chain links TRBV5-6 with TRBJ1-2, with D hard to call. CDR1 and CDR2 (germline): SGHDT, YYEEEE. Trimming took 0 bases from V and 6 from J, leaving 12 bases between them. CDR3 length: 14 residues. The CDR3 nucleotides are TGTGCCAGCAGCTTGGCGGCAGGCCCCAATGGCTACACCTTC. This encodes CASSLAAGPNGYTF.

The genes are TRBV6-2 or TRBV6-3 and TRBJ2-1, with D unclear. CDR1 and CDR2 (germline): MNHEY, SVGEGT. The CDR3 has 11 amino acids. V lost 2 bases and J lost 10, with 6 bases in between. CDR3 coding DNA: TGTGCCAGCAGTTACCAAGGGGAGCAGTTCTTC. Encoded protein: CASSYQGEQFF.

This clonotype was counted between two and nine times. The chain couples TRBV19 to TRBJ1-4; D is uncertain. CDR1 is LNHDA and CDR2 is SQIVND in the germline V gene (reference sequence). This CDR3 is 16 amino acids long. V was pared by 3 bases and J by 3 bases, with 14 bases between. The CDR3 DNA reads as TGTGCCAGTAGTATTACGGCGAGAATTTCTAATGAAAAACTGTTTTTT. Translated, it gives CASSITARISNEKLFF.

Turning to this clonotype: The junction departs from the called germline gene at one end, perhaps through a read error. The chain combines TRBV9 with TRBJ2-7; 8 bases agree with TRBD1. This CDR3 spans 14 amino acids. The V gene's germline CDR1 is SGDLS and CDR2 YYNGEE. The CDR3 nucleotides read TGTGCCAGCAGCCCAGGGACAGGTCTCTACGGGCAGTACTTC. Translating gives CASSPGTGLYGQYF.

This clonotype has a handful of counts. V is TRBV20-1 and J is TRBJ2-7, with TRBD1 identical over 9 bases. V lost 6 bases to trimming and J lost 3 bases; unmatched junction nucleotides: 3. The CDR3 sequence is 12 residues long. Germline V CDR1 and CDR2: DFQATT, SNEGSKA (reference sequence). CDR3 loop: CSAQTGGYEQYF. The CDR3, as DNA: TGCAGTGCCCAGACAGGGGGCTACGAGCAGTACTTC.

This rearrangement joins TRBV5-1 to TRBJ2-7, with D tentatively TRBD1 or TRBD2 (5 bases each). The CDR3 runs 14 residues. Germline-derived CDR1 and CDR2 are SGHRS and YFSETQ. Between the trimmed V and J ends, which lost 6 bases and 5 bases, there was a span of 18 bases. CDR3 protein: CASNFRDGANEQYF. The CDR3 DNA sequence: TGCGCCAGCAATTTCCGGGACGGGGCCAACGAGCAGTACTTC. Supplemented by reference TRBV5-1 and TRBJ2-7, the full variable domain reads KAGVTQTPRYLIKTRGQQVTLSCSPISGHRSVSWYQQTPGQGLQFLFEYFSETQRNKGNFPGRFSGRQFSNSRSEMNVSTLELGDSALYLCASNFRDGANEQYFGPGTRLTVT.